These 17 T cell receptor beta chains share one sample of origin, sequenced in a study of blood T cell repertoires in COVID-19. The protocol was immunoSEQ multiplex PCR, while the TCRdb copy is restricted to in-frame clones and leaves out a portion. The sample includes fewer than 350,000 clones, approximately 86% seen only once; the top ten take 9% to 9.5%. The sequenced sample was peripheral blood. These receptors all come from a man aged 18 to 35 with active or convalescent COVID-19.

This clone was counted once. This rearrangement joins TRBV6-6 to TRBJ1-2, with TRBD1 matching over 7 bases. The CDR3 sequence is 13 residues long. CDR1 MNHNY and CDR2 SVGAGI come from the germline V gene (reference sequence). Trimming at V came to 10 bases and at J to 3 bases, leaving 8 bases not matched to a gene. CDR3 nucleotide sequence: TGTGCCACCGAGACCGGGACAGACTATGGCTACACCTTC. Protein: CATETGTDYGYTF.

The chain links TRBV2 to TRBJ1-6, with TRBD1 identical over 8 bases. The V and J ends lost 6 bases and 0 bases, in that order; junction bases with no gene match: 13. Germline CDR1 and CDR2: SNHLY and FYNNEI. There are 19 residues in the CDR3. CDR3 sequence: CASSLFSGQGSSYNSPLHF. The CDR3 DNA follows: TGTGCCAGCAGCCTATTCTCCGGACAGGGAAGCTCCTATAATTCACCCCTCCACTTT.

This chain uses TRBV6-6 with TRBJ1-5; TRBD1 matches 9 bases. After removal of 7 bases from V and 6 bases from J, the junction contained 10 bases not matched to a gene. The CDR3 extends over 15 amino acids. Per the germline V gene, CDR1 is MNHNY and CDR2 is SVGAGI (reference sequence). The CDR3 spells CASIDGQGQTQPQHF. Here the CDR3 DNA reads TGTGCCAGCATCGACGGACAGGGGCAGACTCAGCCCCAGCATTTT.

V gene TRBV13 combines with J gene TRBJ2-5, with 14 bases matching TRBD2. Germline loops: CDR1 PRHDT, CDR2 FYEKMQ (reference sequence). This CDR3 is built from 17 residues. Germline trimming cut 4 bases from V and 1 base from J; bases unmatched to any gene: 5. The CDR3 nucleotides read TGTGCCAGCAGCTCGACCGGGACTAGCGGGAGCCAAGAGACCCAGTACTTC. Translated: CASSSTGTSGSQETQYF.

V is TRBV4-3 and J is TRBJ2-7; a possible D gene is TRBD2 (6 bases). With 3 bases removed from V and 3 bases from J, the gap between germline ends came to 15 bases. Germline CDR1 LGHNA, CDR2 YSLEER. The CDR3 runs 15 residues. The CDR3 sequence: CASSQSRDSYYEQYF. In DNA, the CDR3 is TGCGCCAGCAGCCAGAGTCGGGACTCCTACTACGAGCAGTACTTC.

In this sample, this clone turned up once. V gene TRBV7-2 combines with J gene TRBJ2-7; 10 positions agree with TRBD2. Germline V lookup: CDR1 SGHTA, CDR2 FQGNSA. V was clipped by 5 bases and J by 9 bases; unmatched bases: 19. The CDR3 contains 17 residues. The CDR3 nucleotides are TGTGCCAGCAGCCCCCGGGGACGCGGGACTAGCGACGGGAGGCAGTACTTC. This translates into CASSPRGRGTSDGRQYF.

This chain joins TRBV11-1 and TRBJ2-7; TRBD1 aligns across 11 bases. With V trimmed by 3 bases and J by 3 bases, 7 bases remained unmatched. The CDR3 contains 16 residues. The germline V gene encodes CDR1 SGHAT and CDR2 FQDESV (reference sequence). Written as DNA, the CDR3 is TGTGCCAGCAGCTTCGGTGTCGGGACAGGGGGCTACGAGCAGTACTTC. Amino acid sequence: CASSFGVGTGGYEQYF.

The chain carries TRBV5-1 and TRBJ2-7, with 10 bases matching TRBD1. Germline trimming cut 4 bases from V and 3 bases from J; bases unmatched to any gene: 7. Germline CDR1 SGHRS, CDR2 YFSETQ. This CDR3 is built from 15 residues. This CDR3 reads CASSPDGTGDYEQYF. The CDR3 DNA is TGCGCCAGCAGCCCTGATGGGACAGGGGACTACGAGCAGTACTTC.

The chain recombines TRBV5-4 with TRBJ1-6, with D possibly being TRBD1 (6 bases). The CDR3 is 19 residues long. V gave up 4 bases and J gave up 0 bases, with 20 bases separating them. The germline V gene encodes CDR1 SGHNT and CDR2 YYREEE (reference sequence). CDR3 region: CASSGTQGPLSSYNSPLHF. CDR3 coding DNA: TGTGCCAGCAGCGGGACACAGGGACCCCTAAGCTCCTATAATTCACCCCTCCACTTT.

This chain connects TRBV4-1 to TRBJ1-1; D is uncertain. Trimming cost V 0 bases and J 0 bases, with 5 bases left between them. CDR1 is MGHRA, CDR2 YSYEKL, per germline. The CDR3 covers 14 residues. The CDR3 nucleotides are TGCGCCAGCAGCCAAGACAACATGAACACTGAAGCTTTCTTT. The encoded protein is CASSQDNMNTEAFF.

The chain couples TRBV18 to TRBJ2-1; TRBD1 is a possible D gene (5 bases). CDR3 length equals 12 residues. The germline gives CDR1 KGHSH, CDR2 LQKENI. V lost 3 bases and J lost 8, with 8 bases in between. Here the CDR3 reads CASSPLQDEQFF. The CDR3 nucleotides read TGTGCCAGCTCACCTTTACAGGATGAGCAGTTCTTC. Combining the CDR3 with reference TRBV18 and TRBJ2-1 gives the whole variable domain NAGVMQNPRHLVRRRGQEARLRCSPMKGHSHVYWYRQLPEEGLKFMVYLQKENIIDESGMPKERFSAEFPKEGPSILRIQQVVRGDSAAYFCASSPLQDEQFFGPGTRLTVL.

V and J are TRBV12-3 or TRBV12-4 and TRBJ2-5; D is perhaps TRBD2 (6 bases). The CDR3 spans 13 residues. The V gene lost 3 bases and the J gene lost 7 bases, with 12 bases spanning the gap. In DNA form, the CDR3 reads TGTGCCAGCAGTTTTGTCAGGGAGGTGACCCAGTACTTC. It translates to CASSFVREVTQYF.

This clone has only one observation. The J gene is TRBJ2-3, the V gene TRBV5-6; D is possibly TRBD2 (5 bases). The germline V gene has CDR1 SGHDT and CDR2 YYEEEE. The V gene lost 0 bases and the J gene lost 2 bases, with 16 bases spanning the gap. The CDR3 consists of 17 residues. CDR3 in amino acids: CASSLGYGIKDTDTQYF. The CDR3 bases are TGTGCCAGCAGCTTGGGTTACGGGATAAAGGACACAGATACGCAGTATTTT.

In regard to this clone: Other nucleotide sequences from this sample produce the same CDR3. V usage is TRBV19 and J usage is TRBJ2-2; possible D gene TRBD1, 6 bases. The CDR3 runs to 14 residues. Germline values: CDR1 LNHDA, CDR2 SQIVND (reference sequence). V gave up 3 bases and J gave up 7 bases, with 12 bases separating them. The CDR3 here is CASSISRGGGELFF. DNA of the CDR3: TGTGCCAGTAGTATCTCCAGGGGTGGCGGGGAGCTGTTTTTT.

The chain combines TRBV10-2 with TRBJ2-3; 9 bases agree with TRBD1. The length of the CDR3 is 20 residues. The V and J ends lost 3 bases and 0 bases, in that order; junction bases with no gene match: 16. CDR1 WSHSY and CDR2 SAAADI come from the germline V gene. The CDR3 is CASSDHNRGQLESSTDTQYF. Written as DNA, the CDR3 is TGCGCCAGCAGTGACCACAACAGGGGGCAGTTAGAGAGTAGCACAGATACGCAGTATTTT.

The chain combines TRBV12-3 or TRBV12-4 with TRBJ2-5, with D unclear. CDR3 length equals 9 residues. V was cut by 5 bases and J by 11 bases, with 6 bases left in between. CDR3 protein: CASSNNQYF. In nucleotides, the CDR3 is TGTGCCAGCAGTAATAATCAGTACTTC.

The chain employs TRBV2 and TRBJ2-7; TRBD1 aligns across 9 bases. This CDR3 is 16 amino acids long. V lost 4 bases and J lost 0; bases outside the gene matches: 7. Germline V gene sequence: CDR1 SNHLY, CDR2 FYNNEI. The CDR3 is CASSAGTGQSSYEQYF. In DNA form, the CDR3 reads TGTGCCAGCAGTGCCGGGACAGGGCAATCCTCCTACGAGCAGTACTTC.